This T cell receptor (beta chain) was obtained from a study of T cells after yellow fever vaccination. The CDR3 contains 20 residues. J gave up 3 bases and V 3 bases, and 18 bases lay outside the gene matches. Germline V gene lookup returns CDR1 SGHRS and CDR2 YFSETQ. This clonotype was seen repeatedly, ten times or more. Its antigen remains unidentified. Broader study findings: FACS-sorted repertoires might harbor abundant contaminating clonotypes from the bulk population. On re-exposure, the response was weaker but peaked faster, at day 5 versus 15. Among primary-vaccination clones, most reappeared after the booster, at 96% for CD4 and approximately 88% for CD8.

5'RACE template switching generated TCR cDNA, adding a universal primer site and UMIs. TCRdb itself ran the 5' RACE reads through MiXCR, one entry per CDR3 protein. This repertoire shows some 250,000 distinct CDR3 sequences, less than 9% found once; its top ten account for about 0.85%. Material: CD4+ T cells sorted from PBMCs, obtained 15 days after the yellow fever booster vaccination. The TCR sequence derives from a man aged 25 to 40 who received the YFV17D yellow fever vaccine. The rearrangement links TRBV5-1 to TRBJ2-2; 9 bases align to TRBD1. The CDR3 protein is CASSSGWTGAPQLHTGELFF. For the CDR3, the DNA is TGCGCCAGCAGCTCGGGGTGGACAGGGGCCCCACAACTCCACACCGGGGAGCTGTTTTTT.